Listed here is a single T cell receptor (beta chain). Clones were sequenced by immunoSEQ multiplex PCR, and TCRdb holds only the in-frame ones, with some missing. The table has a few hundred thousand clones, roughly four fifths seen once. The CDR3 contains 12 residues. The V end lost 3 bases, the J end lost 16 bases, and 16 bases lay between the germline ends. Germline assignment: CDR1 PRHDT and CDR2 FYEKMQ (reference sequence). The sample is drawn from a study of blood T cell repertoires in COVID-19. Participant ages covered 18 to 89 years across approximately 25 US areas. Material: PBMCs or T cells enriched from blood (not recorded which). The chain joins TRBV13 to TRBJ2-1, with D possibly being TRBD1 (6 bases). The TCR comes from a man in his forties or fifties who had recovered from COVID-19. The CDR3 region is CASSLGALAPFF. As DNA, the CDR3 is TGTGCCAGCAGCTTGGGGGCCCTAGCCCCATTCTTC.